A single TCR beta chain is shown here with its context. The data stem from a study of control samples from healthy donors and cancer patients. The trim removed 2 bases at V and 6 bases at J, leaving 6 bases unmatched. The CDR3 length is 16 residues. Germline loops: CDR1 KGHSH, CDR2 LQKENI. Profiling relied on immunoSEQ multiplex PCR, and the TCRdb table lists in-frame clones only, not all of them. This sample has some 100,000 clones, with 90% found just once. The sequenced sample consisted of blood. The clonotype comes from a human donor in good health. The donor label of this sample is uncertain. The V call is TRBV18, the J call TRBJ1-4; 10 bases line up with TRBD1. CDR3 residues: CASSPMKGQGYEKLFF. CDR3 sequence (DNA): TGTGCCAGCTCACCAATGAAGGGACAGGGGTATGAAAAACTGTTTTTT.